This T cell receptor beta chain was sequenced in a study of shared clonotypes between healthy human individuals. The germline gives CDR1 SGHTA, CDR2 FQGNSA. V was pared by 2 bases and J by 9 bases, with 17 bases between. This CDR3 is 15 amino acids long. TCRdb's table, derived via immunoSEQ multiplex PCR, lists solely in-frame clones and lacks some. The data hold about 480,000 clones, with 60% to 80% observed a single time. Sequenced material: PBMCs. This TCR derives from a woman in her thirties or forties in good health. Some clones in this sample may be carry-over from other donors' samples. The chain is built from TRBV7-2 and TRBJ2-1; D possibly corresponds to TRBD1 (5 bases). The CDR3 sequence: CASSLQGSRQGEQFF. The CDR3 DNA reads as TGTGCCAGCAGCTTACAGGGTTCCCGTCAAGGTGAGCAGTTCTTC.